Below are 11 T cell receptor beta chains sequenced from a single sample in a study of cytomegalovirus exposure and HLA in healthy donors. The primer mix had 60 Vbeta and 13 Jbeta primers. Using immunoSEQ multiplex PCR, the repertoire was profiled, and TCRdb retains in-frame clones only, with some absent. The table has more than 100,000 clones, over 60% seen once. The sequenced material came from PBMCs. The receptors were gathered from a human donor in good health.

The chain links TRBV14 to TRBJ2-7; 7 bases map to TRBD2. The J segment lost 6 bases and the V segment lost 0 bases, leaving 8 bases of the junction unmatched. This CDR3 is built from 15 residues. Per germline, CDR1 SGHDN and CDR2 FVKESK. CDR3 coding DNA: TGTGCCAGCAGCCAAGAATGGGACTATCCCGTCGAGCAGTACTTC. Protein: CASSQEWDYPVEQYF.

This clone was picked up a small number of times. The chain recombines TRBV25-1 with TRBJ1-2, with 11 bases identical to TRBD1. From germline, CDR1 is MGHDK and CDR2 SYGVNS. Germline trimming cut 6 bases from V and 2 bases from J; bases unmatched to any gene: 2. The CDR3 consists of 14 residues. CDR3: CASRGQGGNYGYTF. CDR3 DNA: TGTGCCAGCAGGGGACAGGGGGGAAACTATGGCTACACCTTC.

This clone occurred a few times. The chain carries TRBV2 and TRBJ1-2; tentative D call: TRBD1 (5 bases). There are 11 residues in the CDR3. V gave up 4 bases and J gave up 13 bases, with 13 bases separating them. The germline V gene encodes CDR1 SNHLY and CDR2 FYNNEI. Here the CDR3 reads CASSVTQGSTF. The CDR3 DNA reads as TGTGCCAGCAGTGTTACCCAGGGTTCCACCTTC.

The chain links TRBV5-1 to TRBJ2-3; 11 bases match TRBD1. Germline loops: CDR1 SGHRS, CDR2 YFSETQ. V gave up 4 bases and J gave up 6 bases; unmatched junction bases: 7. This CDR3 spans 15 amino acids. CDR3 region: CASSRRDRGADTQYF. The CDR3, as DNA: TGCGCCAGCAGCCGCCGGGACAGGGGGGCGGATACGCAGTATTTT. Complete variable domain (other parts from reference TRBV5-1 and TRBJ2-3): KAGVTQTPRYLIKTRGQQVTLSCSPISGHRSVSWYQQTPGQGLQFLFEYFSETQRNKGNFPGRFSGRQFSNSRSEMNVSTLELGDSALYLCASSRRDRGADTQYFGPGTRLTVL.

This clone has just a few counts. The chain carries TRBV19 and TRBJ2-7, with D possibly TRBD1 on 7 matching bases. The CDR3 is 13 residues long. V gave up 8 bases and J gave up 5 bases, with 16 bases separating them. Germline lookup yields CDR1 LNHDA and CDR2 SQIVND (reference sequence). CDR3 in amino acids: CASRDSGGDEQYF. The DNA of the CDR3 is TGTGCCAGTCGGGACAGCGGAGGGGACGAGCAGTACTTC. Full variable domain (remainder filled in from reference TRBV19 and TRBJ2-7): DGGITQSPKYLFRKEGQNVTLSCEQNLNHDAMYWYRQDPGQGLRLIYYSQIVNDFQKGDIAEGYSVSREKKESFPLTVTSAQKNPTAFYLCASRDSGGDEQYFGPGTRLTVT.

This clone was seen a handful of times. J is TRBJ1-1 and V is TRBV19; D is perhaps TRBD1 (5 bases). The V gene's germline CDR1 is LNHDA and CDR2 SQIVND (reference sequence). The CDR3 has 14 residues. Trimming cost V 5 bases and J 1 base, with 11 bases left between them. The CDR3 nucleotides read TGTGCCAGTAGTTCACAGGCACCGAACACTGAAGCTTTCTTT. Protein product: CASSSQAPNTEAFF.

This clone was detected only a few times. This sequence joins TRBV18 and TRBJ1-1, with D unclear. The germline V and J ends were trimmed by 5 bases and 5 bases, with 21 bases remaining between them. The CDR3 extends over 16 amino acids. The V gene's germline CDR1 is KGHSH and CDR2 LQKENI. CDR3 protein: CASSIAATRGWTEAFF. The CDR3 region has the DNA TGTGCCAGCTCAATTGCGGCTACGCGGGGTTGGACTGAAGCTTTCTTT.

The V gene is TRBV18, the J gene TRBJ2-1; 8 bases map to TRBD1. The germline V gene has CDR1 KGHSH and CDR2 LQKENI. Trimming at V came to 9 bases and at J to 4 bases, leaving 11 bases not matched to a gene. The length of the CDR3 is 15 residues. CDR3 DNA sequence: TGTGCCAGTGCGCCACGGACAGGGAGATACAATGAGCAGTTCTTC. Protein sequence: CASAPRTGRYNEQFF.

This sequence joins TRBV25-1 and TRBJ2-1, with TRBD1 matching 7 bases. The ends lost 3 bases at V and 4 bases at J; junction bases unmatched: 3. The CDR3 is 14 residues long. Germline-derived CDR1 and CDR2 are MGHDK and SYGVNS. This CDR3 reads CASSEMTGYNEQFF. CDR3 DNA sequence: TGTGCCAGCAGTGAGATGACAGGGTACAATGAGCAGTTCTTC.

The CDR3 is CASSTMGGTETQYF. CDR3 in DNA: TGTGCCAGCAGTACAATGGGGGGAACAGAGACCCAGTACTTC. The chain links TRBV28 to TRBJ2-5; possible D gene TRBD2, 6 bases. The CDR3 is made up of 14 amino acids. V lost 5 bases, J lost 4 bases, and 14 bases lay in between. Per the germline V gene, CDR1 is MDHEN and CDR2 is SYDVKM.

This clone was seen a single time. The CDR3: CASSFHRGYTGELFF. The CDR3 DNA reads TGTGCCAGCAGTTTCCACAGGGGGTACACCGGGGAGCTGTTTTTT. The genes are TRBV6-5 and TRBJ2-2, with TRBD1 matching 8 bases. J gave up 3 bases and V 4 bases, and 4 bases lay outside the gene matches. Germline V gene lookup returns CDR1 MNHEY and CDR2 SVGAGI. The length of the CDR3 is 15 residues.